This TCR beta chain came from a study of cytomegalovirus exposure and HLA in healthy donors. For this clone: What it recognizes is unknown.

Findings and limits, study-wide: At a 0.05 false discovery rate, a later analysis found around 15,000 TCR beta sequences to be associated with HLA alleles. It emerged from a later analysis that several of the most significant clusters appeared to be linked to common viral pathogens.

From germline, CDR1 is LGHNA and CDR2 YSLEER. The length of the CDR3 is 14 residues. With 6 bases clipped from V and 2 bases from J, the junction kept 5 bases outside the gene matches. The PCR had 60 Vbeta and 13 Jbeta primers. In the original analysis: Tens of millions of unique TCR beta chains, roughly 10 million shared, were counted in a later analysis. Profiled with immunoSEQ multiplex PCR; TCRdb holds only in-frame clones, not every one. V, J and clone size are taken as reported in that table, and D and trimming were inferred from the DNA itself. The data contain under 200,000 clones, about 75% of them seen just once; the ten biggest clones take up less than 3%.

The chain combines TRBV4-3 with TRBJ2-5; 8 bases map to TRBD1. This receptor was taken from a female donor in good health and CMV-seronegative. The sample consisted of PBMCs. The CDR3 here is CASSRTGHQETQYF. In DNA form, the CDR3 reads TGCGCCAGCAGTCGGACAGGGCATCAAGAGACCCAGTACTTC.